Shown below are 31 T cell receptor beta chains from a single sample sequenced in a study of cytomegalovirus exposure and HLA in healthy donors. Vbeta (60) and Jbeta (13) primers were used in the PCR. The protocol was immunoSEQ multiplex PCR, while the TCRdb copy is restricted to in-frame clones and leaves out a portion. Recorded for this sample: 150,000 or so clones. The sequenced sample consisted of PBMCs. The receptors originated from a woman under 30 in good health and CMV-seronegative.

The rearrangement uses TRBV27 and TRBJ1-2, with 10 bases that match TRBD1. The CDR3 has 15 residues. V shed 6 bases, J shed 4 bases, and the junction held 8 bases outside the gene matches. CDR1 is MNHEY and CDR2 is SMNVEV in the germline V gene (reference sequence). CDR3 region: CASRRQGAGGYGYTF. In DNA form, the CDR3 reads TGTGCCAGCAGGCGACAGGGGGCTGGAGGCTATGGCTACACCTTC.

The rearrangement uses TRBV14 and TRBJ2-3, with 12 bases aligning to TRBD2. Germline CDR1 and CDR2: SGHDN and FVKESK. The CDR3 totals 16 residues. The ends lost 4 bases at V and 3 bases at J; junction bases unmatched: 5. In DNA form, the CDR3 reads TGTGCCAGCAGCCGACTAGCGGGAGATGGGACAGATACGCAGTATTTT. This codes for CASSRLAGDGTDTQYF.

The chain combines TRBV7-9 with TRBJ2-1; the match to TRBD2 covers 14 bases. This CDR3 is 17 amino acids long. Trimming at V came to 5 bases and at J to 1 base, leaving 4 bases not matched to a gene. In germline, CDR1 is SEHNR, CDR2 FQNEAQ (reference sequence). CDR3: CASSQGLAGGSYNEQFF. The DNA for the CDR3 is TGTGCCAGCAGCCAAGGACTAGCGGGAGGTTCCTACAATGAGCAGTTCTTC.

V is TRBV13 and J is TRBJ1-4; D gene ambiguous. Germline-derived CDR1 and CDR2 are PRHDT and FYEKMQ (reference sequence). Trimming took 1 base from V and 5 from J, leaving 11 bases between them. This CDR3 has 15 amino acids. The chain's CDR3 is CASSLVGGRNEKLFF. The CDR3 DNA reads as TGTGCCAGCAGCTTAGTGGGCGGGAGGAATGAAAAACTGTTTTTT. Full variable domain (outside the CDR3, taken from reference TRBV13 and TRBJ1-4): AAGVIQSPRHLIKEKRETATLKCYPIPRHDTVYWYQQGPGQDPQFLISFYEKMQSDKGSIPDRFSAQQFSDYHSELNMSSLELGDSALYFCASSLVGGRNEKLFFGSGTQLSVL.

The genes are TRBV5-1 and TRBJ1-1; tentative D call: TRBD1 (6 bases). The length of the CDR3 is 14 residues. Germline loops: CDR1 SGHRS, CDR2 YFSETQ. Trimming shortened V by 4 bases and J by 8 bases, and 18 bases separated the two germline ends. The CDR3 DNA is TGCGCCAGCAGCACCCGCCAGGGGTTGCAAGAAGCTTTCTTT. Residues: CASSTRQGLQEAFF.

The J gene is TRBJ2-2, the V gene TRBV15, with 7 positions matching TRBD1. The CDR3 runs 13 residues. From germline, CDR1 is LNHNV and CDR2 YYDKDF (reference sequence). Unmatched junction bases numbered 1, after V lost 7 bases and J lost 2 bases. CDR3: CATNRGNTGELFF. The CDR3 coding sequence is TGTGCCACCAACAGGGGCAACACCGGGGAGCTGTTTTTT.

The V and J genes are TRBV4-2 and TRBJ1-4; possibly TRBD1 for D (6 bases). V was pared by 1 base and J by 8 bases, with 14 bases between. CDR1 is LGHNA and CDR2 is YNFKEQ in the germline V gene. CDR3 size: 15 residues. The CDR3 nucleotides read TGTGCCAGCAGCCAAGTCGGGGGGCGAGGGGAAAAACTGTTTTTT. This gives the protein CASSQVGGRGEKLFF.

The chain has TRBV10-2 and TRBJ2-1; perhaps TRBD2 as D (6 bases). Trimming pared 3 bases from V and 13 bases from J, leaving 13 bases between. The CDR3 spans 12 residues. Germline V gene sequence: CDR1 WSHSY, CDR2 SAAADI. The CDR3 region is CASSESPGLQFF. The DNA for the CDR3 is TGCGCCAGCAGTGAATCCCCGGGACTCCAGTTCTTC.

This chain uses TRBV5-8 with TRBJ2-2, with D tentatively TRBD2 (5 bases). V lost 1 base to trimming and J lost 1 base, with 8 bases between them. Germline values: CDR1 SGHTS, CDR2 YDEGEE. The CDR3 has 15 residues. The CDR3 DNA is TGTGCCAGCAGCTTGCGGGATTTGAACACCGGGGAGCTGTTTTTT. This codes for CASSLRDLNTGELFF.

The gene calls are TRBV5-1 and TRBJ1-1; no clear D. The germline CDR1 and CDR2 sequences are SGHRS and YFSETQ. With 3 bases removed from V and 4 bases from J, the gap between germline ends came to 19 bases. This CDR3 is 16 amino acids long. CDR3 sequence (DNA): TGCGCCAGCAGCTCATTAACACTAGGGCAGAGCACTGAAGCTTTCTTT. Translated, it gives CASSSLTLGQSTEAFF.

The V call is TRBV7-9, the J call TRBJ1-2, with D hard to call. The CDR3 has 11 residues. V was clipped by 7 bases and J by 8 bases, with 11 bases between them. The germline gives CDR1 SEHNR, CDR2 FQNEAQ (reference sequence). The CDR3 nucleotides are TGTGCCAGCAACTCCTTCTGGGGCTACACCTTC. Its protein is CASNSFWGYTF.

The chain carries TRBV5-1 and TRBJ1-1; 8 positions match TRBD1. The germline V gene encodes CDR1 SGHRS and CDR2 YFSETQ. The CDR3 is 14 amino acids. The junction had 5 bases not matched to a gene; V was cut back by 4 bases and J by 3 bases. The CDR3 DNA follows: TGCGCCAGCAGCGTACTGGGACAGGACACTGAAGCTTTCTTT. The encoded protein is CASSVLGQDTEAFF.

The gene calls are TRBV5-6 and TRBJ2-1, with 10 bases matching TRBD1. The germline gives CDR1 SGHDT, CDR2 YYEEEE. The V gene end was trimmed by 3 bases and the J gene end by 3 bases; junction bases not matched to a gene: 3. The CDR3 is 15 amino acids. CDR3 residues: CASSSGTGDYNEQFF. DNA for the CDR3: TGTGCCAGCAGCTCCGGGACAGGGGACTACAATGAGCAGTTCTTC.

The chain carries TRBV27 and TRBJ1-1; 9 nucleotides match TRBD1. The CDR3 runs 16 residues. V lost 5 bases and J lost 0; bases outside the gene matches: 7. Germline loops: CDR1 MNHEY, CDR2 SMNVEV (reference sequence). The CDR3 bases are TGTGCCAGCAGTCCGGACAGGGGTTCGATGAACACTGAAGCTTTCTTT. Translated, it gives CASSPDRGSMNTEAFF.

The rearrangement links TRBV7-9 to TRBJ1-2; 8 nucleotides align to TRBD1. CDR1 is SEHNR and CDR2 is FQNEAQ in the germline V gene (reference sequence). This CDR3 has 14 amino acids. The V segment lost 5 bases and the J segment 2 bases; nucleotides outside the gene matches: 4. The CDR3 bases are TGTGCCAGCAGCCCCGGGGACAGGAACTATGGCTACACCTTC. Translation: CASSPGDRNYGYTF.

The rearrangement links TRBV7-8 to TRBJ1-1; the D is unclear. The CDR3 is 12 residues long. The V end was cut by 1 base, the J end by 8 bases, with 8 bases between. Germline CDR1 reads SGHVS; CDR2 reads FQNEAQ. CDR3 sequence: CASSLVATEAFF. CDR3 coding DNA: TGTGCCAGCAGCTTAGTTGCAACAGAAGCTTTCTTT.

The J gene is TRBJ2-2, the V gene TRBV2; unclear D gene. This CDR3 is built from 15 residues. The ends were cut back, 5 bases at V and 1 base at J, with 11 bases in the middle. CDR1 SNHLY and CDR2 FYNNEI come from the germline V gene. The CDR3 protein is CASSIPVLNTGELFF. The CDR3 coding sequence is TGTGCCAGCAGTATCCCGGTACTGAACACCGGGGAGCTGTTTTTT. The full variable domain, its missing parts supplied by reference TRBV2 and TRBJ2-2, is EPEVTQTPSHQVTQMGQEVILRCVPISNHLYFYWYRQILGQKVEFLVSFYNNEISEKSEIFDDQFSVERPDGSNFTLKIRSTKLEDSAMYFCASSIPVLNTGELFFGEGSRLTVL.

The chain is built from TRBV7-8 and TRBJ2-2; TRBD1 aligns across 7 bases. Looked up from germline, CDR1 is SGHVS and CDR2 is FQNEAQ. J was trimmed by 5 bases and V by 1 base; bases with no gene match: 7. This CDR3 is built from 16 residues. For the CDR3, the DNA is TGTGCCAGCAGCTTAGTCGAGGGCAGGGGGACCGGGGAGCTGTTTTTT. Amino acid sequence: CASSLVEGRGTGELFF.

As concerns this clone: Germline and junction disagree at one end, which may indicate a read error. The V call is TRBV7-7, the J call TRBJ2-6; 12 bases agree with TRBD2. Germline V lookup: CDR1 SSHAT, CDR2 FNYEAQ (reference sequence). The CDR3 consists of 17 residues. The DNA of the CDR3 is TGTGCTAGCAGCCCCGGACTAGCGGGGAGTGGGGCCAACGTCCTGACTTTC. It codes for CASSPGLAGSGANVLTF.

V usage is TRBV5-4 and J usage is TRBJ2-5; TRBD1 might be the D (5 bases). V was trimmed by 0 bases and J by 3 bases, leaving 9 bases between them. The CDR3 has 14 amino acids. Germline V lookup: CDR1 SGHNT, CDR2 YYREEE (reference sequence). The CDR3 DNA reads TGTGCCAGCAGCTTGGCCGCGACAGAAGAGACCCAGTACTTC. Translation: CASSLAATEETQYF. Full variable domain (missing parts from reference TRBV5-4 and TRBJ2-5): ETGVTQSPTHLIKTRGQQVTLRCSSQSGHNTVSWYQQALGQGPQFIFQYYREEENGRGNFPPRFSGLQFPNYSSELNVNALELDDSALYLCASSLAATEETQYFGPGTRLLVL.

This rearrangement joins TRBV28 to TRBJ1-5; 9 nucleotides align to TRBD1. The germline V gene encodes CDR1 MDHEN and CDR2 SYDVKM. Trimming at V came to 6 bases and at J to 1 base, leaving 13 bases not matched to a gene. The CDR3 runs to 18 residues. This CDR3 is CASRADRGLLTSNQPQHF. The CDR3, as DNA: TGTGCCAGCAGAGCTGACAGGGGGTTGCTAACGAGCAATCAGCCCCAGCATTTT.

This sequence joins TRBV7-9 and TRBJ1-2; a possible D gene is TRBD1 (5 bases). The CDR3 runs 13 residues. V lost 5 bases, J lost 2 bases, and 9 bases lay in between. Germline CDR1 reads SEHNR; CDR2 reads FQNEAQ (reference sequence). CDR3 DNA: TGTGCCAGCAGCCCGACAGCGAACTATGGCTACACCTTC. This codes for CASSPTANYGYTF. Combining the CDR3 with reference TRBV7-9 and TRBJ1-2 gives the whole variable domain DTGVSQNPRHKITKRGQNVTFRCDPISEHNRLYWYRQTLGQGPEFLTYFQNEAQLEKSRLLSDRFSAERPKGSFSTLEIQRTEQGDSAMYLCASSPTANYGYTFGSGTRLTVV.

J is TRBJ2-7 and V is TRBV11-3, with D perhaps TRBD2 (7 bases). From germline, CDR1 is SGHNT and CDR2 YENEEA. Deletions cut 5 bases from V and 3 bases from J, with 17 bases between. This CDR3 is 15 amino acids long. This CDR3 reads CASSRGGGRDYEQYV. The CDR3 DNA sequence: TGTGCCAGCAGCCGCGGGGGCGGTAGAGACTACGAGCAGTACGTC.

For the CDR3, the DNA is TGTGCCAGCAGCCAAGATGGCGGAGGGGTTGCCTATGGCTACACCTTC. Translating it yields CASSQDGGGVAYGYTF. The chain employs TRBV4-2 and TRBJ1-2; tentatively, D is TRBD1 (5 bases). V dropped 0 bases and J dropped 4 bases, with 15 bases sitting between them. CDR1 and CDR2 from the germline V gene are LGHNA and YNFKEQ. This CDR3 is 16 amino acids long.

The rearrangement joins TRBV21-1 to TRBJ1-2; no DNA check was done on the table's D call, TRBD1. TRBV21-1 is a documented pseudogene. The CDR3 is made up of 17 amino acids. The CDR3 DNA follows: TGTGCCAGCAGCACACGGACAGGGGAAGGTTCTAACTATGGCTACACCTTC. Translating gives CASSTRTGEGSNYGYTF.

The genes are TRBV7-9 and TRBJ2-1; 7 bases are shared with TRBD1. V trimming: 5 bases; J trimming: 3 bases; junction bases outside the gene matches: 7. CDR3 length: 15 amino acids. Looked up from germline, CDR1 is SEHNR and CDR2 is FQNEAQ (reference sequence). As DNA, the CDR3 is TGTGCCAGCAGCCGAATCGGACAGGTCTACAATGAGCAGTTCTTC. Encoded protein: CASSRIGQVYNEQFF. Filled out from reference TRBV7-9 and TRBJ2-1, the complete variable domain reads DTGVSQNPRHKITKRGQNVTFRCDPISEHNRLYWYRQTLGQGPEFLTYFQNEAQLEKSRLLSDRFSAERPKGSFSTLEIQRTEQGDSAMYLCASSRIGQVYNEQFFGPGTRLTVL.

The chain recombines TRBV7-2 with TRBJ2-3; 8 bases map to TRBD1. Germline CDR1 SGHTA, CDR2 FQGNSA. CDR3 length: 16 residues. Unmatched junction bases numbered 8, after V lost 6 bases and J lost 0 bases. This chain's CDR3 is CASRRSTGESTDTQYF. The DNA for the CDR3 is TGTGCCAGCAGACGGTCGACAGGGGAGAGCACAGATACGCAGTATTTT.

The CDR3 DNA follows: TGTGCCAGCACGGGGGACTCCGAGCGTAAGCGGAGGCCCTACGAGCAGTACGTC. It specifies CASTGDSERKRRPYEQYV. V and J are TRBV2 and TRBJ2-7; a weak D match, TRBD2 (6 bases). Looked up from germline, CDR1 is SNHLY and CDR2 is FYNNEI. This CDR3 comprises 18 residues. V lost 7 bases, J lost 2 bases, and 27 bases lay in between.

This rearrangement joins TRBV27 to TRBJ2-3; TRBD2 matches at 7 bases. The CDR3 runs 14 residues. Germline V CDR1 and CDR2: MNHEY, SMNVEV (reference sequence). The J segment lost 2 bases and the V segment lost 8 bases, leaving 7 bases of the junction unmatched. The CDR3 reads CASWGGGFTDTQYF. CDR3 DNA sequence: TGTGCCAGCTGGGGGGGAGGCTTCACAGATACGCAGTATTTT.

CDR3 DNA: TGTGCCAGCGGCGGGCGGCGGGCAGATACGCAGTATTTT. This translates into CASGGRRADTQYF. This chain connects TRBV7-2 to TRBJ2-3, with D possibly being TRBD2 (5 bases). The CDR3 covers 13 residues. Per germline, CDR1 SGHTA and CDR2 FQGNSA. V was trimmed by 8 bases and J by 4 bases, leaving 13 bases between them. Using reference TRBV7-2 and TRBJ2-3 for the parts outside the CDR3, the full variable domain is GAGVSQSPSNKVTEKGKDVELRCDPISGHTALYWYRQSLGQGLEFLIYFQGNSAPDKSGLPSDRFSAERTGGSVSTLTIQRTQQEDSAVYLCASGGRRADTQYFGPGTRLTVL.

The CDR3 DNA reads as TGTGCCAGCAGTTCAGGACAGGGATGGACTGAAGCTTTCTTT. Its protein is CASSSGQGWTEAFF. This chain links TRBV28 with TRBJ1-1, with 8 bases fitting TRBD1. V was clipped by 4 bases and J by 5 bases; unmatched bases: 6. Looked up from germline, CDR1 is MDHEN and CDR2 is SYDVKM. The CDR3 contains 14 residues.